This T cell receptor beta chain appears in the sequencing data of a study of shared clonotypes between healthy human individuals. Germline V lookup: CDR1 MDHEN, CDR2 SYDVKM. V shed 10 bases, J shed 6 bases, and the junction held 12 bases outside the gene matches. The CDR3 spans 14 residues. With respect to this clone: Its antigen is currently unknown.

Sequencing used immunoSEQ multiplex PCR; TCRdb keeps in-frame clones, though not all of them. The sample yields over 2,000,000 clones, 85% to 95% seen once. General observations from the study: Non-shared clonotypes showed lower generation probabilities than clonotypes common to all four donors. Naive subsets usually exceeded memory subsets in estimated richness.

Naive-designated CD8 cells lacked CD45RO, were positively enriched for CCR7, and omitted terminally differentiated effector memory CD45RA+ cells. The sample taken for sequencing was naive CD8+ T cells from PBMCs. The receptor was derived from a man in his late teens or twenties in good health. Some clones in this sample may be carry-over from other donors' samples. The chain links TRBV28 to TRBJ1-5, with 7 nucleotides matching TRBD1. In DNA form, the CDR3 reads TGTGCCACCAAGAGCCGACAGGGTAGTCAGCCCCAGCATTTT. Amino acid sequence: CATKSRQGSQPQHF.